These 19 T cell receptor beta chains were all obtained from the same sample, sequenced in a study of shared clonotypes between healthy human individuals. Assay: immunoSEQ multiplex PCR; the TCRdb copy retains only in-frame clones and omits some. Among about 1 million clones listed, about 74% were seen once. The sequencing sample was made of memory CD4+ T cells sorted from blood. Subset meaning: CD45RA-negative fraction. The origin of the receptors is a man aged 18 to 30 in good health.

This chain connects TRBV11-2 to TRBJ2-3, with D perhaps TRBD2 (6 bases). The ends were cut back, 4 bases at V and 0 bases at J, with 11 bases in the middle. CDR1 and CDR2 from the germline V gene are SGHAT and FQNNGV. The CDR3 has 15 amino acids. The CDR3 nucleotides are TGTGCCAGCAGCTCACACGGGACTAGCACAGATACGCAGTATTTT. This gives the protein CASSSHGTSTDTQYF.

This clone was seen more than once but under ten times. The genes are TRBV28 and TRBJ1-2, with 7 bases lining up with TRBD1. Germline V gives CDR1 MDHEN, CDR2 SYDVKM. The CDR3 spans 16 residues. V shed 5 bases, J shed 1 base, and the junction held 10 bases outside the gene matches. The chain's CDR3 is CASSPGDSSFNYGYTF. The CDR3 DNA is TGTGCCAGCAGTCCGGGGGACAGCTCTTTTAACTATGGCTACACCTTC.

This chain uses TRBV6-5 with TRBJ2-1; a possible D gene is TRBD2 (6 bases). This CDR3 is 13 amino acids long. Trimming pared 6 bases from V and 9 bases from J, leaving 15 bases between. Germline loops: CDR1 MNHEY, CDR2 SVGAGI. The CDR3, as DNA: TGTGCCAGCAGAGGGGACTCCTGGGGTGAGCAGTTCTTC. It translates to CASRGDSWGEQFF.

The CDR3 protein is CASSPGAYTGELFF. As DNA, the CDR3 is TGTGCCAGCTCACCCGGGGCCTACACCGGGGAGCTGTTTTTT. The genes are TRBV18 and TRBJ2-2; D may correspond to TRBD1 or TRBD2 (5 bases each). V lost 3 bases to trimming and J lost 3 bases, with 8 bases between them. The germline CDR1 and CDR2 sequences are KGHSH and LQKENI. CDR3 length: 14 residues.

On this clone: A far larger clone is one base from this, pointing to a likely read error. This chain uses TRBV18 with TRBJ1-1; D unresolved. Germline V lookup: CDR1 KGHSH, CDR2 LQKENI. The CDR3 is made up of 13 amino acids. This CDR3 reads CVSSPYRHTEAFF. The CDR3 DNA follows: TGTGTCAGCTCACCTTACAGACACACTGAAGCTTTCTTT.

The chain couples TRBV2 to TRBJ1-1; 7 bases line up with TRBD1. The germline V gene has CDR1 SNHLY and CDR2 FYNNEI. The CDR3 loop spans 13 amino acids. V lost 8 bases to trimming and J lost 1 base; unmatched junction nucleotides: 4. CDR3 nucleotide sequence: TGTGCCAGCGAGGGACAGCCGAACACTGAAGCTTTCTTT. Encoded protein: CASEGQPNTEAFF.

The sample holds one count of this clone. The CDR3 DNA reads TGTGCCAGCAGAAATAACCAGGGGGGGTCCTACGAGCAGTACTTC. The encoded protein is CASRNNQGGSYEQYF. The chain joins TRBV2 to TRBJ2-7; D tentatively reads TRBD1 or TRBD2 (7 bases each). Germline V gene sequence: CDR1 SNHLY, CDR2 FYNNEI. This CDR3 is built from 15 residues. Deletions cut 6 bases from V and 1 base from J, with 16 bases between.

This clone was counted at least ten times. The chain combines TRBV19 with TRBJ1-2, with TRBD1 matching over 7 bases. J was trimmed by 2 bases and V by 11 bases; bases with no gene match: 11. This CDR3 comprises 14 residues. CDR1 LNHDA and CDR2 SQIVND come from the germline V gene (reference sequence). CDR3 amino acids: CAVSTGAANYGYTF. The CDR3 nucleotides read TGTGCCGTTTCTACAGGGGCCGCGAACTATGGCTACACCTTC.

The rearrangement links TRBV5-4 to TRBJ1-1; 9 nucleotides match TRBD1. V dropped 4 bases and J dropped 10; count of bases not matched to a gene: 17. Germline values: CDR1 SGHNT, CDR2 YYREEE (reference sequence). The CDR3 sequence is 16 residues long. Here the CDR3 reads CASSQDLATGGAGAFF. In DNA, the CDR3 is TGTGCCAGCAGCCAAGACCTGGCGACAGGGGGGGCGGGAGCTTTCTTT.

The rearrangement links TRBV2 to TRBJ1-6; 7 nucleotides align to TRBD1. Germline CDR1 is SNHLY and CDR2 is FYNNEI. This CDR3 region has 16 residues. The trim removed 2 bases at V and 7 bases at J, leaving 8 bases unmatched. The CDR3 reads CASSERGGQKNSPLHF. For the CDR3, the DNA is TGTGCCAGCAGTGAAAGGGGGGGACAGAAAAATTCACCCCTCCACTTT.

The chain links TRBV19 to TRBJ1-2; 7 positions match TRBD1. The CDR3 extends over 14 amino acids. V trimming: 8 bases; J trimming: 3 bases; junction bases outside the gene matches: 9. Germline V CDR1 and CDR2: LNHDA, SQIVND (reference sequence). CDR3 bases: TGTGCCAGTTCCAGAGGGGGCTATGACTATGGCTACACCTTC. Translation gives CASSRGGYDYGYTF.

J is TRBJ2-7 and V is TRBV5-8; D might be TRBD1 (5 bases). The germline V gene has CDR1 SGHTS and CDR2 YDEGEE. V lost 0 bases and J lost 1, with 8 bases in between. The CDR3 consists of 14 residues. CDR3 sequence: CASSLADTSYEQYF. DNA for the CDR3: TGTGCCAGCAGCTTGGCGGACACTTCCTACGAGCAGTACTTC. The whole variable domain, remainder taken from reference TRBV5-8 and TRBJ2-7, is EAGVTQSPTHLIKTRGQQATLRCSPISGHTSVYWYQQALGLGLQFLLWYDEGEERNRGNFPPRFSGRQFPNYSSELNVNALELEDSALYLCASSLADTSYEQYFGPGTRLTVT.

In DNA, the CDR3 is TGCAGCGCTGGACAGGGAAGGGGCTACGAGCAGTACTTC. Amino acids: CSAGQGRGYEQYF. The V call is TRBV29-1, the J call TRBJ2-7; 8 bases are a match to TRBD1. Germline V gene lookup returns CDR1 SQVTM and CDR2 ANQGSEA. The CDR3 covers 13 residues. After removal of 7 bases from V and 3 bases from J, the junction contained 8 bases not matched to a gene.

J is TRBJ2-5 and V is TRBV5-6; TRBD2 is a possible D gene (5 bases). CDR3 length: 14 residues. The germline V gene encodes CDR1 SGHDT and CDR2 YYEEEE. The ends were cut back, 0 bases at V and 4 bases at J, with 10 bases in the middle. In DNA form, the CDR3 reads TGTGCCAGCAGCTTGGGGGTAGGGAGAGAGACCCAGTACTTC. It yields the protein CASSLGVGRETQYF. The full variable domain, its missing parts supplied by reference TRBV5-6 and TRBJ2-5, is DAGVTQSPTHLIKTRGQQVTLRCSPKSGHDTVSWYQQALGQGPQFIFQYYEEEERQRGNFPDRFSGHQFPNYSSELNVNALLLGDSALYLCASSLGVGRETQYFGPGTRLLVL.

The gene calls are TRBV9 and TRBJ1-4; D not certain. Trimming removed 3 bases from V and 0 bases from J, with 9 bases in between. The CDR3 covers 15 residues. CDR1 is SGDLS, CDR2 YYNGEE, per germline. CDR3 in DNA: TGTGCCAGCAGCGGGACCGGTACAACTAATGAAAAACTGTTTTTT. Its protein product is CASSGTGTTNEKLFF.

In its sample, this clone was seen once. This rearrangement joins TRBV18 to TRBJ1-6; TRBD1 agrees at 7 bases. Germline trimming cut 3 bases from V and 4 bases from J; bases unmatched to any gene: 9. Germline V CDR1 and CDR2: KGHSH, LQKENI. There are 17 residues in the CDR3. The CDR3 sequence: CASSPGTELLYNSPLHF. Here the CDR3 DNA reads TGTGCCAGCTCACCCGGGACAGAATTATTATATAATTCACCCCTCCACTTT.

For the CDR3, the DNA is TGTGCCATCAGTTCTTATAGCAATCAGCCCCAGCATTTT. Translated, it gives CAISSYSNQPQHF. The chain combines TRBV10-3 with TRBJ1-5; D gene ambiguous. The CDR3 is 13 amino acids. Looked up from germline, CDR1 is ENHRY and CDR2 is SYGVKD. Trimming pared 5 bases from V and 0 bases from J, leaving 5 bases between.

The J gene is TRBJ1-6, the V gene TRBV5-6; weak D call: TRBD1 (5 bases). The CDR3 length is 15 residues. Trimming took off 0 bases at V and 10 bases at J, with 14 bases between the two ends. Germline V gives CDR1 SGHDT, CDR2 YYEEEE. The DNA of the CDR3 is TGTGCCAGCAGCTTGGGACAGTTGGGAAACTCACCCCTCCACTTT. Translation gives CASSLGQLGNSPLHF.

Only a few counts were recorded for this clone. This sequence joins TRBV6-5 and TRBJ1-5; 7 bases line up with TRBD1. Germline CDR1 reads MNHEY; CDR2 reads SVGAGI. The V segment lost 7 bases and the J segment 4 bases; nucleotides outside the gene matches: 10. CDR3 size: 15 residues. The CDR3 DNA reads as TGTGCCAGCACCCGGGACAGCAAGGGGAATCAGCCCCAGCATTTT. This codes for CASTRDSKGNQPQHF.